The 14 T cell receptor beta chains presented below share a single source sample, sequenced in a study of shared clonotypes between healthy human individuals. TCRdb's copy holds only in-frame clones and misses some; the assay was immunoSEQ multiplex PCR. Counted here are 2 million to 2.5 million clones, roughly 95% occurring once; the ten biggest clones make up 0.1% to 0.15%. Sequencing used naive CD4+ T cells sorted from blood. The subset was: CD45RA+ positively selected. The origin of the receptors is a man between 18 and 35 years old in good health.

The V call is TRBV12-5, the J call TRBJ1-3; D not certain. The CDR3 is 14 residues long. CDR1 is LGHNT, CDR2 FRNRAP, per germline. V was shortened by 0 bases and J by 8 bases, with 11 bases between the two germline ends. The CDR3 nucleotides read TGTGCTAGTGGTTTGGTACCCACCTTGGACACCATATATTTT. This gives the protein CASGLVPTLDTIYF.

This chain joins TRBV5-1 and TRBJ1-1; 7 bases align to TRBD1. CDR1 and CDR2 (germline): SGHRS, YFSETQ. This CDR3 contains 17 residues. With V trimmed by 5 bases and J by 8 bases, 21 bases remained unmatched. CDR3 region: CASRTGKQSQNFGEAFF. The CDR3 nucleotides read TGCGCCAGCAGGACAGGGAAGCAGTCGCAGAACTTCGGGGAAGCTTTCTTT.

The chain has TRBV9 and TRBJ2-2, with 8 bases aligning to TRBD1. V dropped 4 bases and J dropped 1; count of bases not matched to a gene: 3. CDR1 is SGDLS, CDR2 YYNGEE, per germline. This CDR3 spans 15 amino acids. The CDR3 nucleotides read TGTGCCAGCAGCAGGGACAGGCGGAACACCGGGGAGCTGTTTTTT. Amino acids: CASSRDRRNTGELFF.

The gene calls are TRBV5-6 and TRBJ1-6; no definite D call. In germline, CDR1 is SGHDT, CDR2 YYEEEE. Trimming left V 3 bases short and J 7 bases short, with 8 bases between. This CDR3 has 13 residues. CDR3: CASSSGVNSPLHF. The CDR3 DNA reads as TGTGCCAGCAGCTCCGGGGTGAATTCACCCCTCCACTTT. Full variable domain (outside the CDR3, taken from reference TRBV5-6 and TRBJ1-6): DAGVTQSPTHLIKTRGQQVTLRCSPKSGHDTVSWYQQALGQGPQFIFQYYEEEERQRGNFPDRFSGHQFPNYSSELNVNALLLGDSALYLCASSSGVNSPLHFGNGTRLTVT.

The V gene is TRBV5-1, the J gene TRBJ1-2; 9 nucleotides align to TRBD1. This CDR3 spans 15 amino acids. V was clipped by 0 bases and J by 4 bases; unmatched bases: 4. Per germline, CDR1 SGHRS and CDR2 YFSETQ. The CDR3 loop reads CASSLGDRAGYGYTF. The CDR3 coding sequence is TGCGCCAGCAGCTTGGGGGACAGGGCCGGCTATGGCTACACCTTC.

The chain has TRBV6-4 and TRBJ2-2; 9 bases align to TRBD2. The germline gives CDR1 MRHNA, CDR2 SNTAGT. The J segment lost 3 bases and the V segment lost 6 bases, leaving 5 bases of the junction unmatched. This CDR3 is 15 amino acids long. The CDR3 sequence: CASRPLAGYTGELFF. CDR3 nucleotides: TGTGCCAGCAGACCCCTAGCGGGGTACACCGGGGAGCTGTTTTTT.

The chain's CDR3 is CASSGRGQGTGELFF. CDR3 nucleotide sequence: TGTGCCAGCAGCGGACGGGGACAGGGGACCGGGGAGCTGTTTTTT. This sequence joins TRBV9 and TRBJ2-2; 10 bases are shared with TRBD1. The CDR3 runs to 15 residues. The germline V gene encodes CDR1 SGDLS and CDR2 YYNGEE. J lost 5 bases, V lost 3 bases, and 4 bases had no gene match.

The V call is TRBV7-2, the J call TRBJ2-5; unclear D gene. V lost 1 base, J lost 2 bases, and 8 bases lay in between. The CDR3 is made up of 14 amino acids. Germline V CDR1 and CDR2: SGHTA, FQGNSA. The CDR3 here is CASSLGAEQETQYF. The DNA for the CDR3 is TGTGCCAGCAGCTTAGGGGCGGAACAAGAGACCCAGTACTTC.

CDR3 region: CASSARTGMSPSPLHF. The CDR3 DNA follows: TGCGCCAGCAGTGCCAGGACAGGGATGAGTCCATCACCCCTCCACTTT. The rearrangement uses TRBV10-2 and TRBJ1-6; 8 bases fit TRBD1. The CDR3 sequence is 16 residues long. CDR1 is WSHSY, CDR2 SAAADI, per germline. The trim removed 4 bases at V and 10 bases at J, leaving 12 bases unmatched.

V usage is TRBV5-1 and J usage is TRBJ1-2; the D is unclear. V lost 0 bases and J 8 bases, leaving 11 bases between the germline ends. CDR1 and CDR2 (germline): SGHRS, YFSETQ. CDR3 size: 13 residues. The CDR3 DNA reads TGCGCCAGCAGCTTGGTCGGGTTCGACGGCTACACCTTC. It yields the protein CASSLVGFDGYTF. Based on the CDR3 plus reference TRBV5-1 and TRBJ1-2, the full variable domain is KAGVTQTPRYLIKTRGQQVTLSCSPISGHRSVSWYQQTPGQGLQFLFEYFSETQRNKGNFPGRFSGRQFSNSRSEMNVSTLELGDSALYLCASSLVGFDGYTFGSGTRLTVV.

This clone is a singleton in its sample. The chain links TRBV7-9 to TRBJ2-7, with D maybe TRBD2 (5 bases). This CDR3 spans 14 amino acids. The V end was cut by 5 bases, the J end by 3 bases, with 14 bases between. Germline V lookup: CDR1 SEHNR, CDR2 FQNEAQ (reference sequence). The CDR3 protein is CASSRPDGIYEQYF. Written as DNA, the CDR3 is TGTGCCAGCAGCCGACCGGACGGGATCTACGAGCAGTACTTC.

With respect to this clone: This sample also contains other DNA sequences that code for the same CDR3. V usage is TRBV25-1 and J usage is TRBJ2-7; 9 bases match TRBD2. V lost 8 bases to trimming and J lost 1 base; unmatched junction nucleotides: 3. In germline, CDR1 is MGHDK, CDR2 SYGVNS. CDR3 size: 13 residues. This chain's CDR3 is CASGLAGSYEQYF. In DNA, the CDR3 is TGTGCCAGCGGTCTAGCGGGATCCTACGAGCAGTACTTC.

This chain joins TRBV7-9 and TRBJ1-2; D ambiguous. Deletions cut 2 bases from V and 4 bases from J, with 8 bases between. The CDR3 runs to 13 residues. Germline V lookup: CDR1 SEHNR, CDR2 FQNEAQ (reference sequence). The CDR3 bases are TGTGCCAGCAGCTTAATAGGGCCCTATGGCTACACCTTC. Translated, it gives CASSLIGPYGYTF.

The CDR3 DNA sequence: TGTGCTAGTGGTTTGTCGGGCGGGGCGGATACGCAGTATTTT. Translation: CASGLSGGADTQYF. V is TRBV12-5 and J is TRBJ2-3; D is possibly TRBD2 (6 bases). The V and J ends lost 2 bases and 6 bases respectively, with 12 bases between them. The CDR3 has 14 amino acids. The germline gives CDR1 LGHNT, CDR2 FRNRAP.